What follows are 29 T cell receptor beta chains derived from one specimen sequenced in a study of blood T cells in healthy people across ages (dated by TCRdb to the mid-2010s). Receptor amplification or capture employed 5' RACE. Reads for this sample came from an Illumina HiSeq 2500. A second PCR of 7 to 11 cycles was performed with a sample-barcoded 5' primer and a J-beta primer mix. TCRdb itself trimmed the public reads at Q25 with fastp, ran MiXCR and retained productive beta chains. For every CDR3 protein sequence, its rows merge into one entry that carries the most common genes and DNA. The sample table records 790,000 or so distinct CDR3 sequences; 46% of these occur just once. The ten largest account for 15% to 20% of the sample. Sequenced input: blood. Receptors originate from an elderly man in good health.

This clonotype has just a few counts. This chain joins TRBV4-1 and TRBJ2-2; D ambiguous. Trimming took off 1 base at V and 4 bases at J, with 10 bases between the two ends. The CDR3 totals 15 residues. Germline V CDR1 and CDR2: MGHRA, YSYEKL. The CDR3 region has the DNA TGCGCCAGCAGCCAAGGCTCCATGGGCACCGGGGAGCTGTTTTTT. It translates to CASSQGSMGTGELFF.

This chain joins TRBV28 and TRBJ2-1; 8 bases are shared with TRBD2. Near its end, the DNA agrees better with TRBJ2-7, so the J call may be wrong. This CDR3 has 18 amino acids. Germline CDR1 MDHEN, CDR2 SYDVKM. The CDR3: CASSPMVLAALAYNEQYF. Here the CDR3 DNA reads TGTGCCAGCAGCCCCATGGTACTAGCGGCCCTCGCCTACAATGAGCAGTACTTC.

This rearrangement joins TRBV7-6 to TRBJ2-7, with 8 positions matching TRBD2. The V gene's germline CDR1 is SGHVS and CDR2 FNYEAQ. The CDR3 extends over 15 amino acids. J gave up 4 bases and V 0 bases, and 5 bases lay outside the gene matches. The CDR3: CASSLAVAGGYEQYF. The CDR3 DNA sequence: TGTGCCAGCAGCTTAGCGGTGGCGGGGGGATACGAGCAGTACTTC.

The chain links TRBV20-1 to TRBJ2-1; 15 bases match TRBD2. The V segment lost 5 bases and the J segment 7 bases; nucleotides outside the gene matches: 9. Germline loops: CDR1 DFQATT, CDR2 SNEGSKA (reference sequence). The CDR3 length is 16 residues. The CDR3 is CSAQGLAGGPVNEQFF. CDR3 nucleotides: TGCAGTGCTCAAGGACTAGCGGGGGGGCCAGTGAATGAGCAGTTCTTC.

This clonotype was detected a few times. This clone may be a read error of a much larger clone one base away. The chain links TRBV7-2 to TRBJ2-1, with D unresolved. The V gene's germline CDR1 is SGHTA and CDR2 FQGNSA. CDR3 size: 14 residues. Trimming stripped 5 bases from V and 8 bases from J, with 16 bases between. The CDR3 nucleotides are TGTGCCAGCAGCGTGGAACACGGTGGCGATGAGCAGTTCTTC. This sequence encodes CASSVEHGGDEQFF.

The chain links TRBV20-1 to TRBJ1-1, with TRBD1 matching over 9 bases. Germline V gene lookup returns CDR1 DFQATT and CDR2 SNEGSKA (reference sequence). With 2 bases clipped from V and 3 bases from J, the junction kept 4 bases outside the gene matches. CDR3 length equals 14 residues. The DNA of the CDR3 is TGCAGTGCTAGAAAGACAGGGGGGGACACTGAAGCTTTCTTT. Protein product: CSARKTGGDTEAFF.

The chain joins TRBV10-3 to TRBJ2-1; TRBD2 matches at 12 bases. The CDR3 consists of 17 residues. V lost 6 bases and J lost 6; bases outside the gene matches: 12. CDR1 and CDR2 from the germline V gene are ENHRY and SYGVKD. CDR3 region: CAIRRLPSGRAGNEQFF. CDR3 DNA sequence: TGTGCCATCAGACGACTGCCTAGCGGGAGGGCCGGCAATGAGCAGTTCTTC.

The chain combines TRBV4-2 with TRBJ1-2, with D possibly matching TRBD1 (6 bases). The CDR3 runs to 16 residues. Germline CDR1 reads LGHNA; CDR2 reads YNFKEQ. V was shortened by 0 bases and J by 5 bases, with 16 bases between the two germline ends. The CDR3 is CASSQDRPQGLYGYTF. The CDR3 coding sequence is TGTGCCAGCAGCCAAGATCGCCCGCAGGGGTTATATGGCTACACCTTC.

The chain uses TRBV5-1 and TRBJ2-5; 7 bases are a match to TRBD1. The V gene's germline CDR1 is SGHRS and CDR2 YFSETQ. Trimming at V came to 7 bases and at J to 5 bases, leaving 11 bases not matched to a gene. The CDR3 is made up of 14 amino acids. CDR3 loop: CASRDSLSDETQYF. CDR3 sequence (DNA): TGCGCCAGCCGGGACAGTCTTTCCGATGAGACCCAGTACTTC.

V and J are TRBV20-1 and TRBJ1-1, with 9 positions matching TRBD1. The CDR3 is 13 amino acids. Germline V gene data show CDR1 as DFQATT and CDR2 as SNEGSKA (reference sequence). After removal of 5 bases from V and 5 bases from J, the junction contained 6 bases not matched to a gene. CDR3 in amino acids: CSAVQGARTEAFF. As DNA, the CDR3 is TGCAGTGCTGTACAGGGGGCGCGAACTGAAGCTTTCTTT.

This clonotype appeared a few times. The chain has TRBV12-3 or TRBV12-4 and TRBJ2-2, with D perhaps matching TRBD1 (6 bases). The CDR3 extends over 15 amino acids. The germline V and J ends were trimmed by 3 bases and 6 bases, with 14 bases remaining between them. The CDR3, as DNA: TGTGCCAGCAGTTTCGGTCAGGGGTATTCCGGGGAGCTGTTTTTT. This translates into CASSFGQGYSGELFF.

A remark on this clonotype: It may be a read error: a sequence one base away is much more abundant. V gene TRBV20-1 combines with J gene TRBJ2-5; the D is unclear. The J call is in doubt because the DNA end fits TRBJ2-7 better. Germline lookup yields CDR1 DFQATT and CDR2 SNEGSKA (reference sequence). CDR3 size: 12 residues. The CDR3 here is CSARDGRYEQYF. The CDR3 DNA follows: TGCAGTGCTAGAGATGGGCGCTACGAGCAGTACTTC.

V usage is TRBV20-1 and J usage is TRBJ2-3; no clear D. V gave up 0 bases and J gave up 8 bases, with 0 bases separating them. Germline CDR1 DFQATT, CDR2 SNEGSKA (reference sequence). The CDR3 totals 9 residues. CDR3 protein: CSARDTQYF. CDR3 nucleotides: TGCAGTGCTAGAGATACGCAGTATTTT.

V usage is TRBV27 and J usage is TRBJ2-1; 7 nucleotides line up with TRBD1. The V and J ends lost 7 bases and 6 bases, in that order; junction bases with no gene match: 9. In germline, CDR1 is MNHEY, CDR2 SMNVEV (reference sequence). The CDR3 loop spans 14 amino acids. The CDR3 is CASKPDRPSNEQFF. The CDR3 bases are TGTGCCAGCAAGCCGGACAGGCCCAGCAATGAGCAGTTCTTC.

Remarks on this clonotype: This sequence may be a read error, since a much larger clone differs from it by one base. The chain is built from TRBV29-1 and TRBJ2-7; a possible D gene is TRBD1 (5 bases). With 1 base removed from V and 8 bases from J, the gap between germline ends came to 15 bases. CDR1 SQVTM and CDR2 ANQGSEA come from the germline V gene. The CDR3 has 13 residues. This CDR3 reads CSVEGQVSDKQYF. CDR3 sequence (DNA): TGCAGCGTTGAAGGGCAGGTGTCGGACAAGCAGTACTTC.

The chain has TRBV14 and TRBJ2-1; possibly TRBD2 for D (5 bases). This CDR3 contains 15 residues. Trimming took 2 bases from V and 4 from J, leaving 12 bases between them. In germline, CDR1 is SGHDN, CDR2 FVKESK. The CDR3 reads CASSQPGSPYNEQFF. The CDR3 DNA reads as TGTGCCAGCAGCCAACCGGGATCGCCGTACAATGAGCAGTTCTTC.

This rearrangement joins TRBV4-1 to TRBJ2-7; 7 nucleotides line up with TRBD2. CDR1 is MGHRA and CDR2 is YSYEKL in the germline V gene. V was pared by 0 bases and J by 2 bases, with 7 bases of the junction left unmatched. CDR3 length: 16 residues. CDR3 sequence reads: CASSQEVAGRAYEQYF. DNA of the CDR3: TGCGCCAGCAGCCAAGAAGTAGCGGGTCGGGCCTACGAGCAGTACTTC.

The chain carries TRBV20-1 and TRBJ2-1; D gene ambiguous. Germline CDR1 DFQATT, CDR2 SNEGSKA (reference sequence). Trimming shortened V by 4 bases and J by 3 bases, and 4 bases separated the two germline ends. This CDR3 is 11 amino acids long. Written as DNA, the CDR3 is TGCAGTGCTACGAACTACAATGAGCAGTTCTTC. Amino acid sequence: CSATNYNEQFF.

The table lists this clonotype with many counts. The CDR3 region is CSARERASGSYEQFF. The CDR3 nucleotides are TGCAGTGCTAGAGAAAGGGCTAGCGGGAGCTATGAGCAGTTCTTC. The rearrangement links TRBV20-1 to TRBJ2-1; TRBD2 matches 10 bases. Germline CDR1 is DFQATT and CDR2 is SNEGSKA (reference sequence). CDR3 length: 15 residues. Trimming removed 0 bases from V and 8 bases from J; junction bases left unmatched: 7.

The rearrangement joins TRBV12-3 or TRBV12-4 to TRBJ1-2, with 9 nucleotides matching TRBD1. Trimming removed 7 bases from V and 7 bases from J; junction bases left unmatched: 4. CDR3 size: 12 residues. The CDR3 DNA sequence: TGTGCCAGCACCCTGACAGGGGGTGGCTACACCTTC. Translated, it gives CASTLTGGGYTF.

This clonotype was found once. The CDR3 sequence: CASSDIGLGEQYF. The CDR3, as DNA: TGTGCCAGCAGTGATATAGGTCTGGGCGAGCAGTACTTC. The rearrangement links TRBV6-1 to TRBJ2-7; unclear D gene. CDR3 length equals 13 residues. Germline CDR1 is MNHNS and CDR2 is SASEGT. Trimming shortened V by 3 bases and J by 6 bases, and 12 bases separated the two germline ends.

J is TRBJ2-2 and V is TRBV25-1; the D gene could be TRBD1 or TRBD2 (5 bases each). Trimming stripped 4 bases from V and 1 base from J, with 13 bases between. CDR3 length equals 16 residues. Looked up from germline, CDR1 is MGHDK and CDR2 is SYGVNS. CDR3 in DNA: TGTGCCAGCAGTGCCCCGGGACGGGGGAACACCGGGGAGCTGTTTTTT. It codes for CASSAPGRGNTGELFF.

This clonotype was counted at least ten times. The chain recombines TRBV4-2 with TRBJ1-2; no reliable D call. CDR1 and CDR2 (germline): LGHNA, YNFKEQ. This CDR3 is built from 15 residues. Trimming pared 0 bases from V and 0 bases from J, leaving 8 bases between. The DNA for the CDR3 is TGTGCCAGCAGCCAAGATCTGGGTGCTAACTATGGCTACACCTTC. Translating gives CASSQDLGANYGYTF.

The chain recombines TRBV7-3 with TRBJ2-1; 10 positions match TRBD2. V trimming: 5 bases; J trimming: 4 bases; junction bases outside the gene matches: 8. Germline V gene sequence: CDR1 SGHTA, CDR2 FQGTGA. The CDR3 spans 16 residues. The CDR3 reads CASSPTSGITYNEQFF. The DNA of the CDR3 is TGTGCCAGCAGCCCCACTAGCGGGATAACTTACAATGAGCAGTTCTTC.

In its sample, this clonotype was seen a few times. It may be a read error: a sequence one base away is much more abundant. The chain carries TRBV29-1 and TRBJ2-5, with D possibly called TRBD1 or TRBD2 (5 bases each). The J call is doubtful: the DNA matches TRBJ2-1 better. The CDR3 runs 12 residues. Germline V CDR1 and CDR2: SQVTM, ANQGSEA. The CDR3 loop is CSTGDGQETQFF. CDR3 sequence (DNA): TGCAGCACCGGGGACGGCCAAGAGACCCAGTTCTTC.

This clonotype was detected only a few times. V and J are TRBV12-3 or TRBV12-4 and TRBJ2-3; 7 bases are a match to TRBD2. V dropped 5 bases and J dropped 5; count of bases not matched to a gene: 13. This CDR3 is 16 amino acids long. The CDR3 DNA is TGTGCCAGCAGTCCCACCAGCGGGACGGGAGGAGATACGCAGTATTTT. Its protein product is CASSPTSGTGGDTQYF.

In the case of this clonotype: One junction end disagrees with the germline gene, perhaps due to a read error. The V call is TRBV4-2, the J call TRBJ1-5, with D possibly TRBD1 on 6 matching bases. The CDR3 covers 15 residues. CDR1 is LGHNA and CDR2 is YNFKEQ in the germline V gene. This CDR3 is CARSQEQGSNQPQHF. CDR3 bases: TGTGCCAGAAGCCAAGAGCAGGGGTCCAATCAGCCCCAGCATTTT.

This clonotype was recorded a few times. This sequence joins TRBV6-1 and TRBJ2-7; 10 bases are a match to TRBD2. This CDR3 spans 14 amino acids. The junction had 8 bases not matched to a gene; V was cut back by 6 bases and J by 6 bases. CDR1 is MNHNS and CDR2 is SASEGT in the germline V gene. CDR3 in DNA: TGTGCCAGCAGGGGGACTAGCGTCCATTTCGAGCAGTACTTC. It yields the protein CASRGTSVHFEQYF.

This CDR3 reads CASPRLAYEQRSYNEQFF. The CDR3 DNA is TGTGCCAGCCCACGACTAGCCTATGAACAGAGGTCCTACAATGAGCAGTTCTTC. V and J are TRBV5-4 and TRBJ2-1; 7 bases agree with TRBD2. Germline CDR1 and CDR2: SGHNT and YYREEE (reference sequence). This CDR3 is built from 18 residues. The J segment lost 1 base and the V segment lost 7 bases, leaving 17 bases of the junction unmatched.